Below, 15 T cell receptor beta chains from the same sample are listed, as sequenced in a study of cytomegalovirus exposure and HLA in healthy donors. The PCR made use of 60 Vbeta and 13 Jbeta primers. TCRdb's table, derived via immunoSEQ multiplex PCR, lists solely in-frame clones and lacks some. The sample lists 90,000 to 120,000 clones; around 76% were seen once. The sequencing input was PBMCs. Source of these receptors: a man younger than 40 in good health and CMV-seropositive.

V and J are TRBV7-9 and TRBJ1-1, with D hard to call. The CDR3 has 15 amino acids. Germline-derived CDR1 and CDR2 are SEHNR and FQNEAQ (reference sequence). V was trimmed by 4 bases and J by 2 bases, leaving 14 bases between them. CDR3 amino acids: CASSYTGSGNTEAFF. DNA of the CDR3: TGTGCCAGCAGCTACACGGGAAGCGGCAACACTGAAGCTTTCTTT.

This clone has just one count. This chain joins TRBV10-3 and TRBJ2-2, with 8 bases fitting TRBD1. Germline lookup yields CDR1 ENHRY and CDR2 SYGVKD. Unmatched junction bases numbered 3, after V lost 11 bases and J lost 1 base. CDR3 length equals 13 residues. The CDR3 region has the DNA TGTGCCTCTGGGACAGGGAACACCGGGGAGCTGTTTTTT. This gives the protein CASGTGNTGELFF.

Here the CDR3 reads CASSLGASKETQYF. The DNA for the CDR3 is TGCGCCAGCAGCTTGGGGGCTAGCAAAGAGACCCAGTACTTC. The V and J genes are TRBV5-1 and TRBJ2-5; tentatively, D is TRBD2 (5 bases). V dropped 0 bases and J dropped 3 bases, with 9 bases sitting between them. Germline V gives CDR1 SGHRS, CDR2 YFSETQ. The CDR3 sequence is 14 residues long.

The V gene is TRBV7-3, the J gene TRBJ2-5; D is perhaps TRBD1 (5 bases). The DNA matches TRBJ2-7 better at its end, which makes the J call doubtful. There are 13 residues in the CDR3. Germline V CDR1 and CDR2: SGHTA, FQGTGA. In nucleotides, the CDR3 is TGTGCCAGCAGCTACCAGGGCAACTACGAGCAGTACTTC. Residues: CASSYQGNYEQYF.

This clone was seen a few times. The chain couples TRBV7-9 to TRBJ2-7; weak D call: TRBD2 (5 bases). Per germline, CDR1 SEHNR and CDR2 FQNEAQ (reference sequence). Trimming cost V 4 bases and J 4 bases, with 11 bases left between them. The CDR3 is 13 amino acids. CDR3 sequence: CASSYGLPYEQYF. The CDR3 region has the DNA TGTGCCAGCAGCTATGGACTGCCGTACGAGCAGTACTTC.

This chain uses TRBV9 with TRBJ2-2; D might be TRBD2 (6 bases). The length of the CDR3 is 15 residues. Germline CDR1 reads SGDLS; CDR2 reads YYNGEE. Trimming left V 7 bases short and J 0 bases short, with 13 bases between. The CDR3, as DNA: TGTGCCAGCGGTTTAGCGGTCGCGAACACCGGGGAGCTGTTTTTT. This codes for CASGLAVANTGELFF.

The CDR3 loop reads CASSRTGGPARPQHF. CDR3 DNA sequence: TGTGCCAGCAGCCGCACAGGGGGCCCCGCCCGGCCCCAGCATTTT. The V and J genes are TRBV7-2 and TRBJ1-5; 9 nucleotides agree with TRBD1. Looked up from germline, CDR1 is SGHTA and CDR2 is FQGNSA. The V and J ends lost 5 bases and 9 bases, in that order; junction bases with no gene match: 11. The CDR3 covers 15 residues.

The genes are TRBV9 and TRBJ2-5, with a tentative D call TRBD2 (6 bases). This CDR3 has 17 amino acids. Germline CDR1 SGDLS, CDR2 YYNGEE. The ends were cut back, 0 bases at V and 1 base at J, with 16 bases in the middle. Written as DNA, the CDR3 is TGTGCCAGCAGCGTAGACCCGGTGCCCGGGAGCCAAGAGACCCAGTACTTC. Translated: CASSVDPVPGSQETQYF.

Only a few counts were recorded for this clone. This chain joins TRBV5-1 and TRBJ1-2; tentatively, D is TRBD1 (5 bases). This CDR3 spans 13 amino acids. Deletions cut 6 bases from V and 4 bases from J, with 13 bases between. The germline gives CDR1 SGHRS, CDR2 YFSETQ. CDR3 residues: CASTLTVGYGYTF. The CDR3, as DNA: TGCGCCAGCACCCTGACAGTGGGCTATGGCTACACCTTC.

The rearrangement uses TRBV7-9 and TRBJ2-1; TRBD1 matches at 8 bases. The V gene's germline CDR1 is SEHNR and CDR2 FQNEAQ (reference sequence). With V trimmed by 3 bases and J by 5 bases, 6 bases remained unmatched. CDR3 length: 15 residues. The CDR3 spells CASSFSGGLDNEQFF. In DNA, the CDR3 is TGTGCCAGCAGCTTCTCAGGGGGCCTTGACAATGAGCAGTTCTTC.

This clone was counted only a few times. The chain recombines TRBV5-1 with TRBJ1-2, with 9 bases identical to TRBD1. In germline, CDR1 is SGHRS, CDR2 YFSETQ. The CDR3 has 14 amino acids. V lost 0 bases, J lost 8 bases, and 5 bases stayed unmatched. CDR3 nucleotide sequence: TGCGCCAGCAGCTTGGAGGGGACAGGGCTCGGCTACACCTTC. It translates to CASSLEGTGLGYTF.

This clone has just one count. The junction differs from germline at one of its ends, possibly a read error. The same CDR3 also results from other DNA sequences found in this sample. The rearrangement uses TRBV7-9 and TRBJ2-3, with D tentatively TRBD2 (5 bases). The length of the CDR3 is 12 residues. In germline, CDR1 is SEHNR, CDR2 FQNEAQ (reference sequence). The CDR3 loop reads CSSSLARDTQYF. As DNA, the CDR3 is TGTTCCAGCAGCTTAGCGAGGGATACGCAGTATTTT.

The V and J genes are TRBV5-1 and TRBJ2-7, with TRBD1 matching over 7 bases. The V segment lost 4 bases and the J segment 0 bases; nucleotides outside the gene matches: 4. Germline loops: CDR1 SGHRS, CDR2 YFSETQ. The CDR3 has 14 amino acids. CDR3 sequence: CASSAGDSSYEQYF. The CDR3 nucleotides are TGCGCCAGCAGCGCCGGGGACAGCTCCTACGAGCAGTACTTC. The whole variable domain, filled in from reference TRBV5-1 and TRBJ2-7, reads KAGVTQTPRYLIKTRGQQVTLSCSPISGHRSVSWYQQTPGQGLQFLFEYFSETQRNKGNFPGRFSGRQFSNSRSEMNVSTLELGDSALYLCASSAGDSSYEQYFGPGTRLTVT.

The chain combines TRBV6-6 with TRBJ1-2, with D unresolved. Germline V gives CDR1 MNHNY, CDR2 SVGAGI (reference sequence). Trimming took off 5 bases at V and 8 bases at J, with 15 bases between the two ends. This CDR3 region has 13 residues. Written as DNA, the CDR3 is TGTGCCAGCAGTCACCAGTCCGCCGGGGGCTACACCTTC. Its protein product is CASSHQSAGGYTF.

This chain links TRBV2 with TRBJ1-2, with D perhaps matching TRBD1 (5 bases). CDR3 length equals 13 residues. Between the trimmed V and J ends, which lost 1 base and 7 bases, there was a span of 10 bases. Germline values: CDR1 SNHLY, CDR2 FYNNEI. CDR3 coding DNA: TGTGCCAGCAGTGAAGGGCAGGGCAGTGGCTACACCTTC. It codes for CASSEGQGSGYTF.